The 9 T cell receptor beta chains reported below all come from one sample, sequenced in a study of blood T cell repertoires in COVID-19. The data were produced by immunoSEQ multiplex PCR, yet TCRdb's version contains in-frame clones alone and is incomplete. The sample lists some 140,000 clones; roughly 80% were seen once. The sample was peripheral blood. All receptors come from a man older than 75 with acute or convalescent COVID-19.

This sequence joins TRBV7-6 and TRBJ1-1; 8 nucleotides agree with TRBD1. Germline trimming cut 1 base from V and 3 bases from J; bases unmatched to any gene: 4. This CDR3 spans 15 amino acids. Germline CDR1 SGHVS, CDR2 FNYEAQ. The CDR3 spells CASSLEGQGDTEAFF. CDR3 nucleotide sequence: TGTGCCAGCAGCTTAGAAGGACAGGGTGACACTGAAGCTTTCTTT.

The J gene is TRBJ1-1, the V gene TRBV12-3 or TRBV12-4, with D hard to call. The CDR3 length is 13 residues. Trimming stripped 2 bases from V and 4 bases from J, with 8 bases between. This CDR3 is CASSLLSPTEAFF. Written as DNA, the CDR3 is TGTGCCAGCAGTTTATTGAGCCCCACTGAAGCTTTCTTT.

V is TRBV14 and J is TRBJ2-5; perhaps TRBD1 as D (6 bases). From germline, CDR1 is SGHDN and CDR2 FVKESK. The V end lost 1 base, the J end lost 2 bases, and 26 bases lay between the germline ends. The CDR3 has 20 amino acids. The CDR3 DNA reads TGTGCCAGCAGCCAAGTAGGCTCTGGACAGAGCCTCCGCGGACAAGAGACCCAGTACTTC. It encodes CASSQVGSGQSLRGQETQYF.

This chain links TRBV9 with TRBJ2-3; 7 bases fit TRBD1. The CDR3 spans 17 residues. Germline assignment: CDR1 SGDLS and CDR2 YYNGEE. Trimming at V came to 4 bases and at J to 0 bases, leaving 11 bases not matched to a gene. CDR3 protein: CASSPINRGSSTDTQYF. As DNA, the CDR3 is TGTGCCAGCAGCCCGATAAACAGGGGCTCAAGCACAGATACGCAGTATTTT.

The chain uses TRBV11-3 and TRBJ2-1, with 10 bases aligning to TRBD2. This CDR3 is 18 amino acids long. V lost 5 bases to trimming and J lost 1 base; unmatched junction nucleotides: 11. CDR1 is SGHNT, CDR2 YENEEA, per germline. The chain's CDR3 is CASSDWASGGMSYNEQFF. DNA for the CDR3: TGTGCCAGCAGCGATTGGGCTAGCGGGGGTATGTCCTACAATGAGCAGTTCTTC.

The chain joins TRBV5-1 to TRBJ1-3; no clear D. With 0 bases removed from V and 7 bases from J, the gap between germline ends came to 8 bases. Germline CDR1 and CDR2: SGHRS and YFSETQ. This CDR3 comprises 13 residues. CDR3 in amino acids: CASSLAVENTIYF. CDR3 bases: TGCGCCAGCAGCTTGGCTGTGGAGAACACCATATATTTT.

J is TRBJ1-2 and V is TRBV2; the D is unclear. Germline CDR1 reads SNHLY; CDR2 reads FYNNEI. Trimming shortened V by 4 bases and J by 7 bases, and 19 bases separated the two germline ends. The length of the CDR3 is 15 residues. The chain's CDR3 is CASSVVSAGVGGYTF. CDR3 sequence (DNA): TGTGCCAGCAGTGTAGTCTCCGCGGGCGTCGGTGGCTACACCTTC.

V is TRBV19 and J is TRBJ2-5; TRBD1 aligns across 7 bases. Germline CDR1 LNHDA, CDR2 SQIVND (reference sequence). V lost 5 bases to trimming and J lost 7 bases; unmatched junction nucleotides: 10. The CDR3 totals 14 residues. CDR3 DNA sequence: TGTGCCAGTAGTGCCAGGGACAGCGGTCGGACCCAGTACTTC. Amino acids: CASSARDSGRTQYF.

The chain has TRBV2 and TRBJ1-2, with D perhaps matching TRBD1 (5 bases). The CDR3 runs 12 residues. CDR1 and CDR2 (germline): SNHLY, FYNNEI. V lost 11 bases and J lost 3, with 13 bases in between. CDR3 in DNA: TGTGCCGGCGGGGGAACAGACTATGGCTACACCTTC. This translates into CAGGGTDYGYTF.